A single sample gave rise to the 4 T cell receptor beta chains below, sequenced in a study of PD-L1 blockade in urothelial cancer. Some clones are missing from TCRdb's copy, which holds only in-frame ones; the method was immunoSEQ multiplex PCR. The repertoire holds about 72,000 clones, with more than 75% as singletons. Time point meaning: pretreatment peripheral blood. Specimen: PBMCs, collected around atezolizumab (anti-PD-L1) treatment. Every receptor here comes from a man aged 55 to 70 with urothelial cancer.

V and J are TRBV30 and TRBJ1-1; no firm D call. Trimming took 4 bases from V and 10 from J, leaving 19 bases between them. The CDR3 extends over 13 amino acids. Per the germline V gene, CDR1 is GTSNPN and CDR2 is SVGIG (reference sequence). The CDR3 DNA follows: TGTGCCTGGATCCTAACGCCCGGTTCCTCAGCTTTCTTT. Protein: CAWILTPGSSAFF.

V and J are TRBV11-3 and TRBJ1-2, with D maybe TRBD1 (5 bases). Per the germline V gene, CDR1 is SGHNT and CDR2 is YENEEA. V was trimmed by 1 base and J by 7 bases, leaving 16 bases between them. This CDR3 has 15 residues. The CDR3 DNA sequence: TGTGCCAGCAGCTTAGTAGCCGGAGGGGTAGGTGGCTACACCTTC. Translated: CASSLVAGGVGGYTF.

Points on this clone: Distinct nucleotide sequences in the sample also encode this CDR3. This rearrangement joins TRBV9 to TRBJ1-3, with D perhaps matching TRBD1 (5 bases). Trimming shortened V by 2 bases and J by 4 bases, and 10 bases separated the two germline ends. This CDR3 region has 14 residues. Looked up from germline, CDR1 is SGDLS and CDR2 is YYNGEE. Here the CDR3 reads CASSVEGAGNTIYF. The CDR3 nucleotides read TGTGCCAGCAGCGTGGAAGGGGCCGGAAACACCATATATTTT. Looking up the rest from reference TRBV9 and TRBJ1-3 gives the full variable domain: DSGVTQTPKHLITATGQRVTLRCSPRSGDLSVYWYQQSLDQGLQFLIQYYNGEERAKGNILERFSAQQFPDLHSELNLSSLELGDSALYFCASSVEGAGNTIYFGEGSWLTVV.

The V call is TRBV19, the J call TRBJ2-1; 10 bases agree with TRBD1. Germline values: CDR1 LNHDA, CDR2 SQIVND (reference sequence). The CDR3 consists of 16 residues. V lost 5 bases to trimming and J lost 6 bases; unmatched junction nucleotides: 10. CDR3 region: CASSRPGQGSGNEQFF. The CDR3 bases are TGTGCCAGTAGTCGTCCGGGACAGGGGTCGGGCAATGAGCAGTTCTTC.